Listed below are T cell receptor beta chains from one sample, sequenced in a study of T-cell reconstitution after alpha-beta-depleted transplantation in children. TCRdb fed the PCR reads into MiXCR, producing one record per CDR3 protein. Among about 210,000 distinct CDR3 sequences listed, roughly 18% were seen once. This material consisted of PBMCs, mostly from graft donor cells, taken 360 days after TCRalphabeta/CD19-depleted stem cell transplant. The receptors stem from a male patient aged 2 to 9 who had a stem cell transplant for acute lymphoblastic leukemia, so the T cells may come from the graft donor. Each CDR3 is given with its conserved first and last residue. D genes are given only for firm matches.

v_call	d_call	cdr3_length	j_call	cdr3_aa
TRBV7-2	TRBD2	17	TRBJ2-2	CASSPYGTSANTGELFF
TRBV5-1	TRBD1	13	TRBJ2-4	CATRQGFGDIQYF
TRBV24-1	TRBD1	12	TRBJ2-3	CATGQSTDTQYF
TRBV4-3	.	15	TRBJ1-2	CASSQDTVGGDGYTF
TRBV2	.	14	TRBJ1-5	CASSEGGVYQPQHF
TRBV10-3	.	13	TRBJ2-5	CAISPGQRETQYF
TRBV10-3	TRBD2	15	TRBJ2-7	CAISEGSGGAYEQYF
TRBV28	.	16	TRBJ2-5	CASSHTGFPDQETQYF
TRBV12-3/TRBV12-4	.	15	TRBJ2-7	CASSSQGGLSYEQYF
TRBV27	.	16	TRBJ1-2	CASSLLFTKSNYGYTF
TRBV20-1	TRBD2	15	TRBJ2-3	CSARRASGGTDTQYF
TRBV6-1	TRBD1	15	TRBJ1-5	CASLSSTGMGQPQHF
TRBV27	TRBD1	16	TRBJ2-2	CASSLPRDRETGELFF
TRBV7-9	.	17	TRBJ2-7	CASSLVFGQGFSYEQYF
TRBV4-2	TRBD2	16	TRBJ2-5	CASSKGLAGGKETQYF
TRBV11-2	.	11	TRBJ2-7	CASSSGFEQYF
TRBV12-3/TRBV12-4	.	14	TRBJ1-6	CASSLAQRTSPLHF
TRBV5-1	TRBD2	19	TRBJ2-2	CASSSIGTSGGTNTGELFF
TRBV19	.	13	TRBJ1-5	CASSNSANQPQHF
TRBV5-1	.	15	TRBJ2-6	CASSLAESGANVLTF
TRBV13	.	17	TRBJ2-2	CASSLEGRSANTGELFF
TRBV18	TRBD2	13	TRBJ2-3	CASRLAGADTQYF
TRBV6-5	TRBD1	15	TRBJ2-5	CASSYLGGQGETQYF
TRBV5-5	.	10	TRBJ1-6	CASSRITLHF
TRBV23-1	.	13	TRBJ2-3	CASPGLGGDTQYF
TRBV6-5	TRBD1	13	TRBJ2-1	CASSYSQGAEQFF
TRBV7-8	.	17	TRBJ2-2	CASSPEQGPAGTGELFF
TRBV6-1	TRBD2	14	TRBJ2-3	CASNKAGGPHTQYF
TRBV7-9	.	15	TRBJ2-7	CASSRDTQRGYEQYF
TRBV11-3	.	13	TRBJ2-1	CASSQEGRHEQFF
TRBV29-1	.	12	TRBJ2-7	CSVDWGVGEQYF
TRBV11-2	TRBD1	16	TRBJ2-7	CASSQAPGQWGYEQYF
TRBV25-1	.	14	TRBJ2-7	CASPWAGLPSEQYF
TRBV28	.	13	TRBJ2-7	CASSPALPYEQYF
TRBV5-1	TRBD1	15	TRBJ1-5	CASSRGGQSNQPQHF
TRBV7-9	.	17	TRBJ1-2	CASSLGSGHRANYGYTF
TRBV27	TRBD2	15	TRBJ2-7	CASSLSLAGSYEQYF
TRBV5-1	TRBD2	15	TRBJ2-1	CASSLLGTRGDEQFF
TRBV20-1	.	15	TRBJ2-7	CSASKSGQSTYEQYF